The 21 T cell receptor beta chains presented below share a single source sample, sequenced in a study of T-cell memory formation after mild COVID-19. From the 5' RACE reads, TCRdb called clonotypes with MiXCR, one entry per CDR3 protein. The data show a few hundred thousand distinct CDR3 sequences, approximately 15% seen once. Specimen: PBMCs or a T cell subset sorted from them (not recorded which). These receptor sequences come from a man between 18 and 35 years old who had mild COVID-19 (a few samples of this study predate the infection). Cell type and time point are not known.

This clonotype was recorded a few times. The chain is built from TRBV5-5 and TRBJ2-5, with a possible D match to TRBD2 (6 bases). Trimming shortened V by 3 bases and J by 2 bases, and 14 bases separated the two germline ends. Germline V gene data show CDR1 as SGHKS and CDR2 as YYEKEE (reference sequence). The CDR3 has 15 amino acids. This CDR3 reads CASSWMPGVQETQYF. CDR3 sequence (DNA): TGTGCCAGCAGCTGGATGCCGGGAGTGCAAGAGACCCAGTACTTC.

This clonotype was seen a handful of times. The CDR3 nucleotides read TGTGCCAGCAGTTTAGGACTAGCGGCGAACACAGATACGCAGTATTTT. It is translated as CASSLGLAANTDTQYF. The chain carries TRBV12-3 or TRBV12-4 and TRBJ2-3; 9 bases map to TRBD2. This CDR3 contains 16 residues. V shed 1 base and J 2 bases; nucleotides not matched to a gene: 4.

This clonotype was detected a few times. The rearrangement uses TRBV10-3 and TRBJ2-2; D call uncertain. The V gene lost 10 bases and the J gene lost 3 bases, with 9 bases spanning the gap. The CDR3 is made up of 12 amino acids. CDR1 is ENHRY, CDR2 SYGVKD, per germline. The CDR3 sequence: CATLPHTGELFF. The CDR3, as DNA: TGTGCCACCCTCCCCCACACCGGGGAGCTGTTTTTT.

The V call is TRBV7-3, the J call TRBJ2-3, with D possibly matching TRBD2 (6 bases). Germline lookup yields CDR1 SGHTA and CDR2 FQGTGA. Trimming cost V 4 bases and J 4 bases, with 12 bases left between them. This CDR3 comprises 14 residues. The CDR3 sequence is CASSSNGGSDTQYF. The CDR3 bases are TGTGCCAGCAGCTCTAACGGAGGGTCAGATACGCAGTATTTT.

The V and J genes are TRBV6-1 and TRBJ1-5; 7 positions match TRBD1. Germline CDR1 MNHNS, CDR2 SASEGT. The CDR3 has 16 amino acids. The trim removed 2 bases at V and 5 bases at J, leaving 9 bases unmatched. CDR3 in DNA: TGTGCCAGCAGTGAAACCCTCCGCAGGGGGTATCAGCCCCAGCATTTT. Translated: CASSETLRRGYQPQHF.

The chain has TRBV5-1 and TRBJ2-5; 10 bases match TRBD1. Per the germline V gene, CDR1 is SGHRS and CDR2 is YFSETQ. The CDR3 contains 15 residues. V lost 4 bases to trimming and J lost 5 bases; unmatched junction nucleotides: 8. CDR3 region: CASSLRTGGEETQYF. The CDR3, as DNA: TGCGCCAGCAGCCTGCGGACAGGGGGAGAGGAGACCCAGTACTTC.

The rearrangement links TRBV20-1 to TRBJ2-3; either TRBD1 or TRBD2 may fit D (5 bases each). CDR3 size: 14 residues. CDR1 is DFQATT, CDR2 SNEGSKA, per germline (reference sequence). V dropped 3 bases and J dropped 12 bases, with 22 bases sitting between them. The CDR3 DNA reads TGCAGTGCTAGCTCCGGGACGGAGTACGGAGCACAGTATTTT. Protein sequence: CSASSGTEYGAQYF.

In this sample, this clonotype turned up a few times. The chain recombines TRBV7-6 with TRBJ1-1; possible D gene TRBD1, 6 bases. This CDR3 region has 14 residues. Trimming removed 9 bases from V and 0 bases from J, with 14 bases in between. In germline, CDR1 is SGHVS, CDR2 FNYEAQ. CDR3 bases: TGTGCCAGACCCCGGACAGTAGTGAACACTGAAGCTTTCTTT. Amino acids: CARPRTVVNTEAFF.

This chain uses TRBV18 with TRBJ2-1; TRBD2 aligns across 9 bases. The CDR3 runs to 16 residues. CDR1 and CDR2 (germline): KGHSH, LQKENI. V lost 3 bases and J lost 2; bases outside the gene matches: 5. The CDR3 nucleotides are TGTGCCAGCTCACCCGAAGCGGGGGGACCCTACAATGAGCAGTTCTTC. This gives the protein CASSPEAGGPYNEQFF.

The sample holds a few counts of this clonotype. The rearrangement uses TRBV6-2 or TRBV6-3 and TRBJ2-1; D possibly matches TRBD1 or TRBD2 (5 bases each). Trimming left V 2 bases short and J 0 bases short, with 11 bases between. Germline CDR1 MNHEY, CDR2 SVGEGT. The CDR3 contains 16 residues. In nucleotides, the CDR3 is TGTGCCAGCAGTTACCCACAGGCGGGCTCCTACAATGAGCAGTTCTTC. It is translated as CASSYPQAGSYNEQFF.

This chain uses TRBV7-9 with TRBJ1-2; D is undetermined. CDR1 is SEHNR, CDR2 FQNEAQ, per germline (reference sequence). The CDR3 runs to 14 residues. The V end lost 3 bases, the J end lost 3 bases, and 11 bases lay between the germline ends. The CDR3 region is CASSFGVVDYGYTF. The CDR3 coding sequence is TGTGCCAGCAGCTTTGGGGTGGTAGACTATGGCTACACCTTC.

This clonotype was counted a few times. The chain uses TRBV7-9 and TRBJ2-2; D remains ambiguous. The germline V gene has CDR1 SEHNR and CDR2 FQNEAQ (reference sequence). Trimming cost V 5 bases and J 1 base, with 11 bases left between them. The CDR3 length is 15 residues. The DNA of the CDR3 is TGTGCCAGCAGCCCCCGGGTGGAGAACACCGGGGAGCTGTTTTTT. Amino acid sequence: CASSPRVENTGELFF.

The V call is TRBV5-1, the J call TRBJ1-1; weak D call: TRBD1 (5 bases). V was pared by 5 bases and J by 11 bases, with 16 bases between. The V gene's germline CDR1 is SGHRS and CDR2 YFSETQ. The CDR3 totals 12 residues. CDR3 amino acids: CASSFSDSPAFF. CDR3 sequence (DNA): TGCGCCAGCAGTTTTTCAGACAGCCCCGCTTTCTTT. The full variable domain, completed using reference TRBV5-1 and TRBJ1-1, is KAGVTQTPRYLIKTRGQQVTLSCSPISGHRSVSWYQQTPGQGLQFLFEYFSETQRNKGNFPGRFSGRQFSNSRSEMNVSTLELGDSALYLCASSFSDSPAFFGQGTRLTVV.

This clonotype qualifies as medium-sized. V and J are TRBV7-9 and TRBJ2-4; D is undetermined. Germline CDR1 and CDR2: SEHNR and FQNEAQ (reference sequence). This CDR3 has 16 amino acids. V was clipped by 7 bases and J by 0 bases, with 16 bases between them. The CDR3 loop is CASTPPEELAKNIQYF. As DNA, the CDR3 is TGTGCCAGCACCCCTCCAGAGGAACTAGCCAAAAACATTCAGTACTTC.

This clonotype was seen a handful of times. The V and J genes are TRBV6-2 or TRBV6-3 and TRBJ1-5, with 7 bases identical to TRBD1. CDR3 size: 18 residues. The ends lost 4 bases at V and 1 base at J; junction bases unmatched: 13. CDR1 is MNHEY and CDR2 is SVGEGT in the germline V gene. Here the CDR3 reads CASSLRGFDRESNQPQHF. The CDR3, as DNA: TGTGCCAGCAGTTTACGGGGGTTTGACAGGGAAAGCAATCAGCCCCAGCATTTT.

At least ten counts were recorded for this clonotype. The rearrangement uses TRBV5-1 and TRBJ2-1; D is unclear. From germline, CDR1 is SGHRS and CDR2 YFSETQ. CDR3 size: 13 residues. The V gene lost 3 bases and the J gene lost 12 bases, with 16 bases spanning the gap. The CDR3 is CASSSDPHNRQFF. In DNA form, the CDR3 reads TGCGCCAGCAGCTCCGACCCCCACAATCGGCAGTTCTTC. The variable domain in full, with the rest retrieved from reference TRBV5-1 and TRBJ2-1, is KAGVTQTPRYLIKTRGQQVTLSCSPISGHRSVSWYQQTPGQGLQFLFEYFSETQRNKGNFPGRFSGRQFSNSRSEMNVSTLELGDSALYLCASSSDPHNRQFFGPGTRLTVL.

The chain is built from TRBV7-9 and TRBJ1-6; D may be TRBD1 (5 bases). Trimming took 1 base from V and 6 from J, leaving 10 bases between them. This CDR3 region has 15 residues. Germline loops: CDR1 SEHNR, CDR2 FQNEAQ (reference sequence). CDR3 protein: CASSLVDRVNSPLHF. The CDR3 DNA reads as TGTGCCAGCAGCTTAGTTGACAGAGTTAATTCACCCCTCCACTTT. The full variable domain, in which reference TRBV7-9 and TRBJ1-6 provide the parts outside the CDR3, is DTGVSQNPRHKITKRGQNVTFRCDPISEHNRLYWYRQTLGQGPEFLTYFQNEAQLEKSRLLSDRFSAERPKGSFSTLEIQRTEQGDSAMYLCASSLVDRVNSPLHFGNGTRLTVT.

This clonotype showed up just a few times. V usage is TRBV9 and J usage is TRBJ2-7; tentatively, D is TRBD2 (7 bases). The CDR3 sequence is 13 residues long. CDR1 and CDR2 (germline): SGDLS, YYNGEE. V lost 6 bases and J 7 bases, leaving 17 bases between the germline ends. CDR3 sequence reads: CASTLGGLGEQYF. CDR3 DNA sequence: TGTGCCAGCACCCTCGGGGGGCTCGGGGAGCAGTACTTC.

This clonotype occurred many times. The V and J genes are TRBV12-3 or TRBV12-4 and TRBJ1-1; maybe TRBD1 (6 bases). This CDR3 comprises 14 residues. Deletions cut 4 bases from V and 1 base from J, with 10 bases between. CDR3 in amino acids: CASSSRTANTEAFF. CDR3 nucleotides: TGTGCCAGCAGTTCTCGGACAGCGAACACTGAAGCTTTCTTT.

The chain couples TRBV21-1 to TRBJ2-7; TRBD1, the D gene given by the table, was not confirmed from the DNA. TRBV21-1 is a recognized pseudogene. The CDR3 length is 16 residues. CDR3 coding DNA: TGTGCCAGCAGAAACTACCGGGACACCCTTACCTACGAGCAGTACTTC. Protein product: CASRNYRDTLTYEQYF.

The sample holds a few counts of this clonotype. The chain has TRBV12-3 or TRBV12-4 and TRBJ2-5; possibly TRBD2 for D (6 bases). The CDR3 runs to 14 residues. V gave up 3 bases and J gave up 1 base, with 9 bases separating them. CDR3 nucleotide sequence: TGTGCCAGCAGTTTCCGGGGGACCCAAGAGACCCAGTACTTC. Amino acids: CASSFRGTQETQYF.